Sequencing of this T cell receptor (beta chain) was carried out in a study of PD-1 blockade in classical Hodgkin lymphoma. The CDR3 is 15 residues long. Deletions cut 1 base from V and 0 bases from J, with 9 bases between. CDR1 and CDR2 from the germline V gene are GTSNPN and SVGIG (reference sequence). Concerning this clone itself: Antigen: not known.

Study results and caveats: Newly diagnosed patients had baseline TCR diversity that was reportedly lower than that of healthy donors. Complete responders had baseline diversity similar to newly diagnosed patients.

Time point of the sample: cycle 4 day 1 (C4D1), after five to seven weeks of nivolumab. Every one of the patients relapsed after autologous stem cell transplantation (brentuximab vedotin exposure was variable). The data were produced by immunoSEQ multiplex PCR, yet TCRdb's version contains in-frame clones alone and is incomplete. The table lists about 21,000 clones, around 85% of them singletons. The sequence derives from a human donor with classical Hodgkin lymphoma. Sequenced material: peripheral blood mononuclear cells (PBMCs), taken before the fourth cycle of nivolumab. This rearrangement joins TRBV30 to TRBJ1-4; D unclear. The CDR3 nucleotides are TGTGCCTGGAGTGGGGGATTGGCAACTAATGAAAAACTGTTTTTT. Protein sequence: CAWSGGLATNEKLFF. Variable domain in full (rest from reference TRBV30 and TRBJ1-4): SQTIHQWPATLVQPVGSPLSLECTVEGTSNPNLYWYRQAAGRGLQLLFYSVGIGQISSEVPQNLSASRPQDRQFILSSKKLLLSDSGFYLCAWSGGLATNEKLFFGSGTQLSVL.